This TCR beta chain was sequenced for a study of cytomegalovirus exposure and HLA in healthy donors. The study, taken as a whole, reports: A later analysis by the authors found several of the most significant clusters apparently linked to common viral pathogens. Roughly even sequencing depth across donors was the assumption behind the presence/absence analyses.

Amplification used 60 Vbeta primers and 13 Jbeta primers. The method was immunoSEQ multiplex PCR; TCRdb's version includes in-frame clones alone and lacks a portion of them. The sample holds some 150,000 clones; 82% are singletons and the top ten take approximately 6%. J gave up 1 base and V 3 bases, and 5 bases lay outside the gene matches. Germline V gene lookup returns CDR1 SGDLS and CDR2 YYNGEE. This CDR3 is built from 17 residues. This clone came up a few times. The target antigen is unknown. The sample was PBMCs. The chain joins TRBV9 to TRBJ2-5, with 14 bases matching TRBD2. The TCR originated in a man aged 25-40 years in good health and CMV-seropositive. The CDR3 nucleotides read TGTGCCAGCAGCGCCGGGACTAGCGGGGGCCTCCAAGAGACCCAGTACTTC. It translates to CASSAGTSGGLQETQYF.